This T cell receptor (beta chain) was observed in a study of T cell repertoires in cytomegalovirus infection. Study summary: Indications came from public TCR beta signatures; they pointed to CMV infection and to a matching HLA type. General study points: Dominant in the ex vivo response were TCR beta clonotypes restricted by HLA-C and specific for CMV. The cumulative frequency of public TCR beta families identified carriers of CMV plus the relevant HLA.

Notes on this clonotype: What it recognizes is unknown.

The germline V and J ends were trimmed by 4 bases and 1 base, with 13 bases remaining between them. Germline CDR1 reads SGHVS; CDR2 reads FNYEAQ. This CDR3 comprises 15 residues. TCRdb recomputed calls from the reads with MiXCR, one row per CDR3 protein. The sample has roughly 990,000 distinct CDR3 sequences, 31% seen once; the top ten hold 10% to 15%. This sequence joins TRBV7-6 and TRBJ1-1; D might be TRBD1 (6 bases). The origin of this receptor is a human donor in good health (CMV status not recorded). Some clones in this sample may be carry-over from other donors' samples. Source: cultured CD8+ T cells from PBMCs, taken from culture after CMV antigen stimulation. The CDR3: CASSSPRDKNTEAFF. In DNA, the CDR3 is TGTGCCAGCAGCTCCCCCAGGGACAAGAACACTGAAGCTTTCTTT.